Sequencing of this T cell receptor beta chain was carried out in a study of T cell responses to AZD1222 COVID-19 vaccine. About the study: Combined were second doses at about 4 or about 12 weeks.

Some clones are missing from TCRdb's copy, which holds only in-frame ones; the method was immunoSEQ multiplex PCR. The top ten clones hold 2.5% to 3% of a sample with 80,000 or so clones, around four fifths of them seen once. The V end was cut by 7 bases, the J end by 2 bases, with 16 bases between. The CDR3 covers 15 residues. CDR1 and CDR2 from the germline V gene are SGHTA and FQGNSA. The input for sequencing was peripheral blood, taken on day 0 of AZD1222 vaccination. The V and J genes are TRBV7-2 and TRBJ2-3, with D unresolved. The sequence came from an adult in good health. In DNA form, the CDR3 reads TGTGCCAGCACCCTGGGCGATTCCTTCACAGATACGCAGTATTTT. As protein: CASTLGDSFTDTQYF.